This T cell receptor (beta chain) was sequenced during a study of T-cell reconstitution after alpha-beta-depleted transplantation in children (dated by TCRdb to the mid-2010s). Looking at the study overall: Using TCR repertoire profiling, the study quantitatively followed how T-cell immune reconstitution unfolded in children after TCRalphabeta/CD19-depleted allogeneic hematopoietic cell transplantation.

The receptor library was made with PCR. Reads for this sample came from an Illumina HiSeq 2500. To normalize quantification of the TCRbeta repertoire, the TCR libraries were built with molecular barcoding that relied on unique molecular identifiers. TCRdb applied fastp at Q25 and MiXCR to the public reads, then kept only in-frame beta chains. One record per CDR3 amino acid sequence lists the most common genes and DNA. In all, the sample holds about 600,000 distinct CDR3 sequences, and over 10% of those were seen once. The ten largest clones capture about 2% of the sample. This clonotype was recorded a few times. The antigen it recognizes is unknown. Per-base quality was not reported, and no clone a single base away is much larger than it. What the research found in general, with its limitations: Apparently early alphabetaT-cell count recovery about two months after transplant reportedly relied on only several hundred rapidly expanded clones derived from non-depleted graft cells. Over subsequent months, a decline in hyperexpanded clone frequencies was noted, and after one year, T-cell counts and TCRbeta diversity were mostly ascribed to newly produced T cells. The high TCRbeta diversity at day 60 in some patients was ascribed to recipient T cells and intrathymic progenitors that had survived conditioning.

Via the germline V gene (reference sequence), CDR1 is SEHNR and CDR2 FQNEAQ. After removal of 5 bases from V and 3 bases from J, the junction retains 7 bases not matched to a gene. The CDR3 contains 15 residues, cysteine and phenylalanine counted. Just CDR3 DNA is preserved here, 45 bases in frame from base 1. The treatment or condition label for this specimen denotes: allogeneic hematopoietic cell transplantation with graft depleted of TCRalphabeta T cells and CD19 B cells. Transplant recipients were children who received TCRalphabeta/CD19-depleted allogeneic hematopoietic cell grafts. Sequencing used PBMCs, mostly from graft donor cells, obtained 360 days after TCRalphabeta/CD19-depleted stem cell transplant. This TCR was sampled from a male patient aged 5 to 17 who had a stem cell transplant for acute myeloid leukemia, so the T cells may come from the graft donor. The sequence joins TRBV7-9 to TRBJ1-2, and 9 bases in between align with TRBD1. Here is the DNA: TGTGCCAGCAGCGCCGGACAGGGGCGATACTATGGCTACACCTTC. The translation is CASSAGQGRYYGYTF.